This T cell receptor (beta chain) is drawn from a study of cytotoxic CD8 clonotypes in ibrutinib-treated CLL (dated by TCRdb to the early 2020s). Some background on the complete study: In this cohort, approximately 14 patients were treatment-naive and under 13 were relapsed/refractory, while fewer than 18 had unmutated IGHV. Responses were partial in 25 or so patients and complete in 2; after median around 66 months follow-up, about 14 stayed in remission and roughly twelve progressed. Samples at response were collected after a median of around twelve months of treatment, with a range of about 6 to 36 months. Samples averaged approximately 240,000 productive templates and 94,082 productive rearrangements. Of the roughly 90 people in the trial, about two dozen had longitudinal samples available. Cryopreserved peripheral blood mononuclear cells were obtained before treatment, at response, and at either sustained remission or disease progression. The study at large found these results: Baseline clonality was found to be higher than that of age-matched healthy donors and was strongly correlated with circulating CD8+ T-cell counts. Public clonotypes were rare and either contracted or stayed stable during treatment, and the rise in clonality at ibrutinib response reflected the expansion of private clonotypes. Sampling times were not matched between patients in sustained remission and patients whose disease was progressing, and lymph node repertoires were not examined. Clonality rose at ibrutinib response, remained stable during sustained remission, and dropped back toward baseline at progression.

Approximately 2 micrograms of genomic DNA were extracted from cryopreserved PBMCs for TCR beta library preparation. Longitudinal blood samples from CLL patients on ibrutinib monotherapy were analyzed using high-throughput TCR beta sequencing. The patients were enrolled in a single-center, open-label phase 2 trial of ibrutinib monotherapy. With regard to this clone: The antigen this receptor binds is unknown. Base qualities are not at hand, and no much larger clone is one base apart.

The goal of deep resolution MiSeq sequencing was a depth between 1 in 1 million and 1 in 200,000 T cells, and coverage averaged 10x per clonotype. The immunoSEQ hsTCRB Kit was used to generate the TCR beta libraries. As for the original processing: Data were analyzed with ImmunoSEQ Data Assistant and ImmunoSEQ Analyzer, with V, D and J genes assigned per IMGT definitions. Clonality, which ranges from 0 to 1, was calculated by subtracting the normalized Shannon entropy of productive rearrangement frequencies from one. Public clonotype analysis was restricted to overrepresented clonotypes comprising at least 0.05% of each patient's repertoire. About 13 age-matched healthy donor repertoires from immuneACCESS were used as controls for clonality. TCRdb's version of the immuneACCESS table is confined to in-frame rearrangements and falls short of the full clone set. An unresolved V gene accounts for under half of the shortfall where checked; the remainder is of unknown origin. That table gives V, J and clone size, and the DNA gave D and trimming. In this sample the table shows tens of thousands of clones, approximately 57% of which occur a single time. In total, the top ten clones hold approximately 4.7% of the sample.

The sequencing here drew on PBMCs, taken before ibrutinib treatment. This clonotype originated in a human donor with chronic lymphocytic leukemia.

CDR3 region: CASSPEDRDEQFF. In nucleotides, the sequence is TGTGCCAGCTCACCAGAGGACAGGGATGAGCAGTTCTTC. This chain is built from TRBV18 and TRBJ2-1; TRBD1 lines up with 8 middle nucleotides. Germline trimming: 2 bases from V, 8 bases from J; junction bases outside gene matches: 2. CDR1 KGHSH and CDR2 LQKENI were looked up in the germline V gene. The CDR3, from cysteine to phenylalanine, totals 13 residues. Only the CDR3 DNA stays, 39 bases, in frame from base 1. With the portions outside the CDR3 filled from the reference TRBV18 and TRBJ2-1 genes, the complete variable region becomes NAGVMQNPRHLVRRRGQEARLRCSPMKGHSHVYWYRQLPEEGLKFMVYLQKENIIDESGMPKERFSAEFPKEGPSILRIQQVVRGDSAAYFCASSPEDRDEQFFGPGTRLTVL.